This T cell receptor (beta chain) was recovered during a study of vaccination and CD4 T cells after COVID-19. Study in general: Convalescent participants consisted of six males and four females, two being Hispanic. A CEFX pool, an HIV-1 Nef pool, or else no peptide went into the control cultures.

Sequenced with the Oncomine TCR Beta short-read assay was DNA taken from cultured CD4+ T cells. From the PCR reads, TCRdb called clonotypes with MiXCR, one entry per CDR3 protein. The sample includes more than 20,000 distinct CDR3 sequences, about 51% of them seen just once. Sample treatment: approximately 10-day PBMC culture with coronavirus spike peptide pools or control peptides (ViraFEST assay). This clonotype has more than one count but fewer than ten. Antigen: not known. The study's findings and limits: It was found that, in convalescent patients, 304 of 307 vaccine-specific clones were spike mono-reactive.

The germline gives CDR1 MNHNS, CDR2 SASEGT. The length of the CDR3 is 17 residues. V was pared by 10 bases and J by 0 bases, with 22 bases between. The chain recombines TRBV6-1 with TRBJ1-5, with D hard to call. What was sequenced was CD4+ T cells from blood, cultured in vitro. The receptor comes from a human donor who had recovered from COVID-19. As DNA, the CDR3 is TGTGCCACCCATGGGGAGGGAAACTCAATTAGCAATCAGCCCCAGCATTTT. It translates to CATHGEGNSISNQPQHF.